The clone carrying this TCR beta chain was observed a few times. Its antigen is as yet unknown. This specimen comes from a study of blood T cells in healthy people across ages. In the study overall: Template switching picked up about one barcoded beta molecule for each two T cells. Points from the study as a whole: Unknown CMV status may confound age-related changes in expanded clones.

Germline V CDR1 and CDR2: SGHVS, FNYEAQ. CDR3 length equals 17 residues. The V end was cut by 8 bases, the J end by 0 bases, with 22 bases between. The authors ran a second PCR of about 6 to 11 cycles using a sample-barcoded 5' primer and a J-beta primer mix. MiXCR, run by TCRdb on the 5' RACE reads, gives a single entry per CDR3 protein. Of 1.5 million to 2 million distinct CDR3 sequences in the sample, 30% to 40% were seen once. The V gene is TRBV7-6, the J gene TRBJ1-2; D possibly corresponds to TRBD1 (6 bases). The TCR comes from a woman between 25 and 40 years old in good health. The material sequenced was blood. The CDR3 DNA is TGTGCCAGCGGCCCTCACGGGGGGGGCGACACTAACTATGGCTACACCTTC. Translated: CASGPHGGGDTNYGYTF.